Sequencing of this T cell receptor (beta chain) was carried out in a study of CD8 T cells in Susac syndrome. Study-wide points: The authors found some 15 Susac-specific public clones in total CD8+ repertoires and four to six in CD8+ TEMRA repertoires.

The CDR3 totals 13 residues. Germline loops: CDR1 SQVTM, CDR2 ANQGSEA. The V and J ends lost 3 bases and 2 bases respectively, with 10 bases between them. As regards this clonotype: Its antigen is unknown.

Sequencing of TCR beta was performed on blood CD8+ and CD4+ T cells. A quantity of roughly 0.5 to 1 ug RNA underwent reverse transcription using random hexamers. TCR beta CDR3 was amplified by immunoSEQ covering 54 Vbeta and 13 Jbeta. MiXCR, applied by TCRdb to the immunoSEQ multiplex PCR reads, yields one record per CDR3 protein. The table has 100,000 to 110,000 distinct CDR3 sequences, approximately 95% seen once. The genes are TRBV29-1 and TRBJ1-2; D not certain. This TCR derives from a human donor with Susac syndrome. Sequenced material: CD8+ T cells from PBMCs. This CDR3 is CSVELSKNYGYTF. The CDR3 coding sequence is TGCAGCGTTGAGTTGTCCAAGAACTATGGCTACACCTTC. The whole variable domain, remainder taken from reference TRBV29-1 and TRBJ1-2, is SAVISQKPSRDICQRGTSLTIQCQVDSQVTMMFWYRQQPGQSLTLIATANQGSEATYESGFVIDKFPISRPNLTFSTLTVSNMSPEDSSIYLCSVELSKNYGYTFGSGTRLTVV.